This T cell receptor (beta chain) was retrieved from a study of T-cell memory formation after mild COVID-19. The V end was cut by 3 bases, the J end by 4 bases, with 15 bases between. Germline V gives CDR1 SGHRS, CDR2 YFSETQ. The CDR3 is 15 residues long. This clonotype was seen only a few times. TCRdb used MiXCR to reprocess the 5' RACE reads, holding one entry per CDR3 protein. The data show 350,000 to 450,000 distinct CDR3 sequences, 14% seen once. Sequencing input: PBMCs or a T cell subset sorted from them (not recorded which). The source is a man aged 18-30 years who had mild COVID-19 (a few samples of this study predate the infection). Cell type and time point are not known. The chain carries TRBV5-1 and TRBJ2-3, with TRBD2 as a possible D gene (6 bases). The CDR3 loop is CASSSVAESSDTQYF. The CDR3 DNA sequence: TGCGCCAGCAGCTCGGTAGCGGAATCGTCAGATACGCAGTATTTT.